The rows below give T cell receptor beta chains drawn from one sample of a study of blood T cell repertoires in COVID-19. Data came from immunoSEQ multiplex PCR; TCRdb stores just in-frame clones and leaves some out. The sample consists of some 240,000 clones, 80% to 95% of them appearing once. The material sequenced was peripheral blood. All receptors derive from a man aged 55 to 70 with COVID-19, enrolled during active disease. The CDR3 runs from the conserved cysteine through the conserved F or W. The order of the fields is J gene, clone size, V gene, D gene, CDR3 DNA, CDR3 protein. D genes are given only for firm matches. Not all rows give a size; the values are once, few, many and, for expanded clones, a class.

>TRBJ2-7|NA|TRBV6-1|NA
TGTGCCAGCAGACAGAGGGTCTACGAGCAGTACTTC
CASRQRVYEQYF
>TRBJ2-7|NA|TRBV19|NA
TGTGCCAGTAGTACCCCCCGCGGAGCCGAGCAGTACTTC
CASSTPRGAEQYF
>TRBJ1-1|NA|TRBV18|NA
TGTGCCAGCTCACCACAGGGGTTGAACACTGAAGCTTTCTTT
CASSPQGLNTEAFF
>TRBJ1-2|NA|TRBV19|TRBD1
TGTGCCAGTAGTCCCGAGGGGACAGGGCGATTCTATGGCTACACCTTC
CASSPEGTGRFYGYTF
>TRBJ2-7|NA|TRBV7-9|TRBD1
TGTGCCAGCAGCTTAGGTGACGGGACAGCTATTCGATACGAGCAGTACTTC
CASSLGDGTAIRYEQYF
>TRBJ1-5|NA|TRBV30|TRBD1
TGTGCCTGGGCGCACTACAGGGGTGGAGGTCAGCCCCAGCATTTT
CAWAHYRGGGQPQHF
>TRBJ1-6|NA|TRBV30|NA
TGTGCCTGGAGTACGAGGGATAATTCACCCCTCCACTTT
CAWSTRDNSPLHF
>TRBJ1-4|NA|TRBV19|TRBD1
TGTGCCAGTAGATCCTTTTCGACAGGGTTACTTAATGAAAAACTGTTTTTT
CASRSFSTGLLNEKLFF
>TRBJ1-6|NA|TRBV5-8|NA
TGTGCCAGCAGCCCTGATACCAACACCCTCCACTTT
CASSPDTNTLHF
>TRBJ1-2|NA|TRBV6-5|TRBD1
TGTGCCAGCACACAGGGGGCGCAGGGCTACACCTTC
CASTQGAQGYTF
>TRBJ1-1|NA|TRBV4-1|TRBD1
TGCGCCAGCGGGCCTGACAGGGCGAACACTGAAGCTTTCTTT
CASGPDRANTEAFF
>TRBJ1-4|NA|TRBV18|TRBD1
TGTGCCAGCTCGCCAGCGGAGACAGGGGTTAATGAAAAACTGTTTTTT
CASSPAETGVNEKLFF
>TRBJ1-4|NA|TRBV5-4|NA
TGTGCCAGCAGCTTAGATCAAGTGGGGGGGATTTTT
CASSLDQVGGIF
>TRBJ1-2|NA|TRBV15|NA
TGTGCCACCAGCAGAGGTTCCGTTTCTAACTATGGCTACACCTTC
CATSRGSVSNYGYTF
>TRBJ2-3|few|TRBV3-1/TRBV3-2|NA
TGTGCCAGCAGCCAAGACCCCCTAGACGGGGAGGGCACAGATACGCAGTATTTT
CASSQDPLDGEGTDTQYF
>TRBJ1-6|once|TRBV27|NA
TGTGCCAGCAGTTCGACAGGCCGGCAGTCACCCCTCCACTTT
CASSSTGRQSPLHF
>TRBJ1-2|NA|TRBV11-2|NA
TGTGCCAGCAGCTCCACAGGGTTTAGTGGCTACACCTTC
CASSSTGFSGYTF
>TRBJ2-1|NA|TRBV2|NA
TGTGCCAGCACTCCGGAGGGGAGAAGCTACAATGAGCAGTTCTTC
CASTPEGRSYNEQFF
>TRBJ2-7|NA|TRBV4-2|NA
TGTGCCAGCAGCCAAGATCTAGACCTAAGCTCCTACGAGCAGTACTTC
CASSQDLDLSSYEQYF
>TRBJ2-1|NA|TRBV5-1|TRBD2
TGCGCCAGCAGCTCTACTAGCGGGGGCTACAATGAGCAGTTCTTC
CASSSTSGGYNEQFF
>TRBJ2-3|NA|TRBV5-1|NA
TGCGCCAGCAGCGGGGAGGAGGGCACAGATACGCAGTATTTT
CASSGEEGTDTQYF
>TRBJ2-7|once|TRBV28|NA
TGTGCCAGCACTCTTGAGAATACCTACGAGCAGTACTTC
CASTLENTYEQYF
>TRBJ2-1|NA|TRBV18|TRBD2
TGTGCCAGCTCGCCTGGGACTAGCGGGGCCTATTGGAATGAGCAGTTCTTC
CASSPGTSGAYWNEQFF
>TRBJ2-1|NA|TRBV9|TRBD2
TGTGCCAGCAGCGTACTAGCGGGCACTGAGCAGTTCTTC
CASSVLAGTEQFF
>TRBJ1-5|NA|TRBV10-2|NA
TGCGCCAGCTCCGGGTGGTTGTTCCAGCCCCAGCATTTT
CASSGWLFQPQHF
>TRBJ2-7|NA|TRBV7-9|NA
TGTGCCAGCAGCTCCGAGACGGGCGAGCAGTACTTC
CASSSETGEQYF
>TRBJ1-1|NA|TRBV6-5|NA
TGTGCCAGCGTCTCCGGGGGGAACACTGAAGCTTTCTTT
CASVSGGNTEAFF
>TRBJ2-1|NA|TRBV7-9|NA
TGTGCCAGCAGCGGGCCCGGGCTAGCGCACAATGAGCAGTTCTTC
CASSGPGLAHNEQFF
>TRBJ1-2|NA|TRBV6-5|TRBD1
TGTGCCAGCAGCAAGGACAGGCTCTATGGCTACACCTTC
CASSKDRLYGYTF
>TRBJ2-1|once|TRBV11-2|TRBD2
TGTGCCAGCAGCTTCTCATTAGCGGGAAACTACAATGAGCAGTTCTTC
CASSFSLAGNYNEQFF
>TRBJ2-7|once|TRBV21-1|NA
TGTGCCAGCACCTGGAGTAGAAGTTACTACGAGCAGTACTTC
CASTWSRSYYEQYF
>TRBJ2-3|NA|TRBV5-1|NA
TGCGCCAGCAGCTTGGGGACTAGCACAGATACGCAGTATTTT
CASSLGTSTDTQYF
>TRBJ2-7|NA|TRBV20-1|NA
TGCAGTGCTACGGACTTCTACGAGCAGTACTTC
CSATDFYEQYF
>TRBJ2-1|NA|TRBV7-2|TRBD2
TGTGCCAGCAGCTTGCGGCGGGGGAACTACAATGAGCAGTTCTTC
CASSLRRGNYNEQFF
>TRBJ2-3|NA|TRBV19|TRBD2
TGTGCCAGTAATTCGCCGGGGGGGGGAGATACGCAGTATTTT
CASNSPGGGDTQYF
>TRBJ2-3|NA|TRBV20-1|NA
TGCAGTGGATCAGGGAAAGATACGCAGTATTTT
CSGSGKDTQYF
>TRBJ1-3|NA|TRBV7-2|NA
TGTGCCAGCAGCTTAGCGAAGGGGGTCTCTGGAAACACCATATATTTT
CASSLAKGVSGNTIYF
>TRBJ2-7|NA|TRBV3-1/TRBV3-2|NA
TGTGCCAGCAGCCAATCACAGGGAGCCTACGAGCAGTACTTC
CASSQSQGAYEQYF
>TRBJ1-2|NA|TRBV19|NA
TGTGCCAGTAGTATCGGGGAAATCGGAGGCTACACCTTC
CASSIGEIGGYTF
>TRBJ2-7|NA|TRBV5-1|NA
TGCGCCAGCAGCTTGGATTGGGGGCTCACCTACGAGCAGTACTTC
CASSLDWGLTYEQYF
>TRBJ1-5|few|TRBV7-2|NA
TGTGCCAGCAGCTTGGGGCGGGGCCCCAGGCAGCCCCAGCATTTT
CASSLGRGPRQPQHF
>TRBJ1-1|once|TRBV18|NA
TGTGCCAGCTCACCCCAGGGGCGGATTGACACTGAAGCTTTCTTT
CASSPQGRIDTEAFF
>TRBJ1-1|NA|TRBV28|TRBD1
TGTGCCAGCAGTTTATTGACAGGGGACGCTTTCTTT
CASSLLTGDAFF
>TRBJ1-3|NA|TRBV11-2|NA
TGTGCCAGCAGCTTAACTGGGCAAAGCTCTGGAAACACCATATATTTT
CASSLTGQSSGNTIYF
>TRBJ1-5|NA|TRBV5-1|TRBD1
TGCGCCAGCAGTCCCACAGGGGGCGAAGGCCAGCCCCAGCATTTT
CASSPTGGEGQPQHF
>TRBJ2-5|NA|TRBV7-7|TRBD1
TGTGCTAGCAGTCGACAGGGTTGGGAGACCCAGTACTTC
CASSRQGWETQYF
>TRBJ2-3|once|TRBV2|TRBD1
TGTGCCAGCAGGCACCGGGACAGGGGCGTGATTAGCACAGATACGCAGTATTTT
CASRHRDRGVISTDTQYF
>TRBJ2-3|NA|TRBV4-2|TRBD2
TGTGCCAGCAGTCGATCTAGCGGGAGGGACACAGATACGCAGTATTTT
CASSRSSGRDTDTQYF
>TRBJ1-3|once|TRBV6-5|TRBD1
TGTGCCAGCAGTTCAAAACCAGGGGGCCCTGGAAACACCATATATTTT
CASSSKPGGPGNTIYF
>TRBJ2-1|once|TRBV7-3|TRBD2
TGTGCCAGCAGCCGAGCGGGGGGGCTTTACAATGAGCAGTTCTTC
CASSRAGGLYNEQFF
>TRBJ2-7|few|TRBV3-1/TRBV3-2|NA
TGTGCCAGCAGCCAAGATTGGCTAGTCTTTGACTTC
CASSQDWLVFDF
>TRBJ2-7|NA|TRBV2|NA
TGTGCCACCCGAAGCAGGGATATCTCCTACGAGCAGTACTTC
CATRSRDISYEQYF
>TRBJ2-1|NA|TRBV6-5|TRBD2
TGTGCCAGCTCGACTAGCGGCTACAATGAGCAGTTCTTC
CASSTSGYNEQFF
>TRBJ1-2|once|TRBV6-4|TRBD1
TGTGCCAGCAGTGACTCTCCGGGTTACAGGGGGCACTATGGCTACACCTTC
CASSDSPGYRGHYGYTF
>TRBJ2-7|NA|TRBV6-5|TRBD1
TGTGCCAGCACCCAGGGGGACATCTCCTACGAGCAGTACTTC
CASTQGDISYEQYF
>TRBJ1-2|NA|TRBV5-1|NA
TGCGCCAGCAGCTTGGCCGATTTAGGCCCGAGGGGCTACACCTTC
CASSLADLGPRGYTF
>TRBJ2-1|NA|TRBV18|TRBD2
TGTGCCAGCTCACCAAGGACTAGGATCTCGGGGGAGGGCCAGAATGAGCAGTTCTTC
CASSPRTRISGEGQNEQFF
>TRBJ1-1|NA|TRBV14|NA
TGTGCCAGCAGTAGAAATCTGAACACTGAAGCTTTCTTT
CASSRNLNTEAFF